One sample yielded the 16 T cell receptor beta chains listed below, sequenced in a study of cytomegalovirus exposure and HLA in healthy donors. Produced via immunoSEQ multiplex PCR; TCRdb's table is partial and in-frame only. The sample includes 150,000 or so clones, about four fifths of them seen just once. Sequencing used PBMCs. These receptors were obtained from a man aged 30 to 45 in good health and CMV-seropositive.

The CDR3 is CASSLESSREAQETQYF. DNA for the CDR3: TGTGCCAGCAGCTTAGAATCATCCCGGGAGGCTCAAGAGACCCAGTACTTC. This chain links TRBV5-4 with TRBJ2-5; 7 bases line up with TRBD2. CDR1 SGHNT and CDR2 YYREEE come from the germline V gene (reference sequence). J was trimmed by 2 bases and V by 2 bases; bases with no gene match: 12. CDR3 length: 17 residues.

The J gene is TRBJ1-1, the V gene TRBV20-1; D is uncertain. The CDR3 is made up of 9 amino acids. Germline lookup yields CDR1 DFQATT and CDR2 SNEGSKA (reference sequence). DNA for the CDR3: TGCACCCCCGACACTGAAGCTTTCTTT. This sequence encodes CTPDTEAFF.

This rearrangement joins TRBV28 to TRBJ1-4, with a tentative D call TRBD1 (5 bases). There are 15 residues in the CDR3. V was trimmed by 4 bases and J by 3 bases, leaving 12 bases between them. Germline V gene lookup returns CDR1 MDHEN and CDR2 SYDVKM. CDR3 sequence (DNA): TGTGCCAGCAGTTCCCTGACAGTCCCTAATGAAAAACTGTTTTTT. Protein sequence: CASSSLTVPNEKLFF.

This clone occurred a few times. The chain couples TRBV9 to TRBJ1-1; D unclear. V was pared by 3 bases and J by 0 bases, with 6 bases between. The germline gives CDR1 SGDLS, CDR2 YYNGEE. This CDR3 contains 13 residues. As DNA, the CDR3 is TGTGCCAGCAGCGCCACATTGAACACTGAAGCTTTCTTT. Translated: CASSATLNTEAFF.

The V gene is TRBV19, the J gene TRBJ1-1; D call uncertain. The V gene lost 10 bases and the J gene lost 1 base, with 10 bases spanning the gap. There are 12 residues in the CDR3. CDR1 is LNHDA and CDR2 is SQIVND in the germline V gene (reference sequence). CDR3 protein: CATNSGNTEAFF. CDR3 coding DNA: TGTGCCACGAATTCGGGGAACACTGAAGCTTTCTTT.

The gene calls are TRBV5-1 and TRBJ1-1; TRBD1 matches at 7 bases. CDR1 SGHRS and CDR2 YFSETQ come from the germline V gene. Trimming cost V 4 bases and J 2 bases; bases outside gene matches: 5. The CDR3 has 14 amino acids. CDR3 DNA: TGCGCCAGCAGCCAAGGGACAGACAACACTGAAGCTTTCTTT. Protein: CASSQGTDNTEAFF.

The chain combines TRBV6-1 with TRBJ1-1; 7 bases match TRBD1. Per the germline V gene, CDR1 is MNHNS and CDR2 is SASEGT. After removal of 6 bases from V and 8 bases from J, the junction contained 6 bases not matched to a gene. This CDR3 region has 12 residues. CDR3 in amino acids: CASRTGVLEAFF. The CDR3 DNA sequence: TGTGCCAGCAGAACAGGGGTTTTGGAAGCTTTCTTT.

This clone showed up just once. V and J are TRBV11-2 and TRBJ2-7; 10 bases are a match to TRBD2. From germline, CDR1 is SGHAT and CDR2 FQNNGV. The CDR3 is 13 amino acids. V shed 6 bases and J 4 bases; nucleotides not matched to a gene: 3. Written as DNA, the CDR3 is TGTGCCAGCAGGAGCGGGGGGGCTTACGAGCAGTACTTC. Residues: CASRSGGAYEQYF.

The chain has TRBV11-2 and TRBJ1-2, with TRBD1 as a possible D gene (6 bases). Trimming cost V 0 bases and J 8 bases, with 16 bases left between them. The germline V gene encodes CDR1 SGHAT and CDR2 FQNNGV. The CDR3 runs to 15 residues. CDR3 residues: CASSLDPVRGQGYTF. CDR3 nucleotides: TGTGCCAGCAGCTTAGATCCAGTCAGGGGTCAGGGCTACACCTTC.

The chain links TRBV13 to TRBJ2-2, with TRBD2 matching 11 bases. The CDR3 spans 16 residues. In germline, CDR1 is PRHDT, CDR2 FYEKMQ (reference sequence). Trimming took 5 bases from V and 3 from J; bases not matched to a gene: 5. CDR3 loop: CASSNPLAGDTGELFF. The CDR3 nucleotides read TGTGCCAGCAGCAATCCACTAGCGGGAGACACCGGGGAGCTGTTTTTT.

The gene calls are TRBV7-2 and TRBJ2-3; 8 bases agree with TRBD2. Germline CDR1 and CDR2: SGHTA and FQGNSA. This CDR3 comprises 16 residues. V lost 2 bases and J lost 5; bases outside the gene matches: 9. For the CDR3, the DNA is TGTGCCAGCAGCTTAAATCTGGCGGGGGGAAGAGATACGCAGTATTTT. Translation gives CASSLNLAGGRDTQYF. Full variable domain (outside the CDR3, taken from reference TRBV7-2 and TRBJ2-3): GAGVSQSPSNKVTEKGKDVELRCDPISGHTALYWYRQSLGQGLEFLIYFQGNSAPDKSGLPSDRFSAERTGGSVSTLTIQRTQQEDSAVYLCASSLNLAGGRDTQYFGPGTRLTVL.

J is TRBJ2-1 and V is TRBV11-2; 8 positions match TRBD2. Germline trimming cut 0 bases from V and 0 bases from J; bases unmatched to any gene: 1. This CDR3 region has 16 residues. The germline gives CDR1 SGHAT, CDR2 FQNNGV. The CDR3 DNA reads TGTGCCAGCAGCTTAGAGAGCGGGAGCTCCTACAATGAGCAGTTCTTC. Amino acids: CASSLESGSSYNEQFF.

This chain joins TRBV5-1 and TRBJ2-1; D remains unclear. The CDR3 consists of 14 residues. Germline CDR1 and CDR2: SGHRS and YFSETQ. Trimming left V 6 bases short and J 8 bases short, with 18 bases between. The DNA for the CDR3 is TGCGCCAGCACCGAGGCCTCCTTCGGCGATGAGCAGTTCTTC. It is translated as CASTEASFGDEQFF.

V and J are TRBV14 and TRBJ1-2; a weak D match, TRBD1 (6 bases). The CDR3 runs to 15 residues. CDR1 is SGHDN, CDR2 FVKESK, per germline. V shed 2 bases and J shed 3 bases, with 13 bases lying between them. The DNA for the CDR3 is TGTGCCAGCAGCCAACTCACAGGGAAGCACTATGGCTACACCTTC. Encoded protein: CASSQLTGKHYGYTF.

The V call is TRBV4-1, the J call TRBJ2-5, with TRBD1 identical over 10 bases. This CDR3 region has 17 residues. The V gene end was trimmed by 1 base and the J gene end by 3 bases; junction bases not matched to a gene: 8. The germline V gene has CDR1 MGHRA and CDR2 YSYEKL. The CDR3 nucleotides are TGCGCCAGCAGCCAAGGTCCTTGGGACAGGGGCAAAGAGACCCAGTACTTC. Its translation is CASSQGPWDRGKETQYF.

This chain uses TRBV6-6 with TRBJ2-7; possibly TRBD1 for D (5 bases). Trimming removed 0 bases from V and 1 base from J, with 13 bases in between. The length of the CDR3 is 16 residues. Germline assignment: CDR1 MNHNY and CDR2 SVGAGI (reference sequence). The CDR3 protein is CASSYSGQSKSYEQYF. The CDR3 bases are TGTGCCAGCAGTTACTCGGGGCAGTCGAAGTCCTACGAGCAGTACTTC.